This T cell receptor (beta chain) came from a study of beta chain features in type 1 diabetes. Study background: No patient-donor differences in age, gender, total cells or subset yield. Study results and limitations: A closer apparent resemblance between naive, central memory and Treg TCRB repertoires was seen in patients than in healthy donors. Insertions at VDJ junctions were less frequent in type 1 diabetes patients. These patients also deleted more nucleotides at the same junctions.

Sorting based on CD45RO/CCR7/CD25/CD127/CD95/CD27 separated CD4+ naive, central memory, regulatory and stem cell-like memory cells. This clone showed up just a few times. Its antigen remains unknown. The isolated RNA, all of it, was reverse transcribed, so expressed TCRB transcripts were what got sequenced. Generated by immunoSEQ multiplex PCR, the TCRdb table keeps only in-frame clones and is missing some. The repertoire holds around 350,000 clones, roughly 12% seen once, with around 0.015% in the top ten. The CDR3 totals 15 residues. V lost 3 bases, J lost 5 bases, and 17 bases lay in between. The germline V gene encodes CDR1 KGHSH and CDR2 LQKENI.

This chain connects TRBV18 to TRBJ2-7; weak D call: TRBD2 (5 bases). The sample taken for sequencing was naive CD4+ T cells from blood. The source is a man aged 18 to 29 in good health. The CDR3, as DNA: TGTGCCAGCTCACCTTCCTCGGGAAGTATCCACGAGCAGTACTTC. It specifies CASSPSSGSIHEQYF.